This TCR beta chain was documented in a study of T cells in Graves' hyperthyroidism and ophthalmopathy. Study summary: Peripheral blood sampling occurred at initial diagnosis, before any treatment.

For the diagnoses, clinical symptoms, serum thyroxine and TRAb, thyroid ultrasound and orbital computed tomography were used. Fresh 10 ml peripheral blood yielded PBMCs. There were TCR beta CDR3 regions amplified from RNA transcripts. The HTBI primer set drove a first-round RT-PCR of the TCR CDR3. TCRdb ran MiXCR on the multiplex PCR reads and lists one entry per CDR3 protein. The sample has fewer than 200,000 distinct CDR3 sequences, around 15% seen once. Remarks on this clonotype: The antigen is not known.

Study-level points and caveats: A 13 V-J signature model discriminated ophthalmopathy versus stable hyperthyroidism.

The sequence derives from a woman between 50 and 59 years old with Graves' hyperthyroidism. Sequenced: blood.

This chain's CDR3 is CASSQGLAGGVGEQFF. The CDR3 bases are TGTGCCAGCAGTCAAGGACTAGCGGGAGGTGTGGGTGAGCAGTTCTTC. This rearrangement joins TRBV12-3 or TRBV12-4 to TRBJ2-1; 14 positions match TRBD2. CDR3 size: 16 residues. The J segment lost 9 bases and the V segment lost 5 bases, leaving 9 bases of the junction unmatched.